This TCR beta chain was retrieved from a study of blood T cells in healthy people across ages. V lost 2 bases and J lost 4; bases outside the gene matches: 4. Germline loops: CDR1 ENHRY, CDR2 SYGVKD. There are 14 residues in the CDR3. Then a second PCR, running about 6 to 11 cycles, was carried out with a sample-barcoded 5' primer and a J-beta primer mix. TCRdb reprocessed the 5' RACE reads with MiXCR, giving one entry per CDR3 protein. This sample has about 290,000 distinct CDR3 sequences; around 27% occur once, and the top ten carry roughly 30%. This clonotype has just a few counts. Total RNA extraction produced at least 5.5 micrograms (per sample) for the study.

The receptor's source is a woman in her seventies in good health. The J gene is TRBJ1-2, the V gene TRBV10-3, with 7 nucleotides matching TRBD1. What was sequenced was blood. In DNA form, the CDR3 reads TGTGCCATCAGTGAGCTGACAGGGCTCTATGGCTACACCTTC. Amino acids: CAISELTGLYGYTF.